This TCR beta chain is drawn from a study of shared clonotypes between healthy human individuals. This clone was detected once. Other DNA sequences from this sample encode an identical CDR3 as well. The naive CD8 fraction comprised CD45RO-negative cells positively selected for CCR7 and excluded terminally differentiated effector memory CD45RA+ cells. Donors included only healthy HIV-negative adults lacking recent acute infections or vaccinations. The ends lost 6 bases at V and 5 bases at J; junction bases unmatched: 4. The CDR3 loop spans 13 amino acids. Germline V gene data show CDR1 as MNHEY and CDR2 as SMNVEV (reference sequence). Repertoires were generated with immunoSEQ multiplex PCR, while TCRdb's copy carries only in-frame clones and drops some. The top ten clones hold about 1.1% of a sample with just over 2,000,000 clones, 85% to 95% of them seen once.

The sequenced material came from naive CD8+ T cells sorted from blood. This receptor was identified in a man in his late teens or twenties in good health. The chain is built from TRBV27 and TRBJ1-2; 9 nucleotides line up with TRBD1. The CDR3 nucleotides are TGTGCCAGCAGCCCGGGACAGGGATATGGCTACACCTTC. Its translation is CASSPGQGYGYTF.